The 10 T cell receptor beta chains given below trace back to one sample, sequenced in a study of shared clonotypes between healthy human individuals. In the naive CD8 group, cells lacked CD45RO and were positively selected for CCR7, so terminally differentiated effector memory CD45RA+ cells were left out. TCRdb keeps only in-frame clones here, not all; method: immunoSEQ multiplex PCR. The sample holds more than 600,000 clones; about 90% are singletons and the top ten take about 24%. The sequenced sample was naive CD8+ T cells sorted from blood. The receptors were sampled from a man in his thirties or forties in good health.

In DNA, the CDR3 is TGCAGCGTTGTACTAGCGAGCTCCTACGAGCAGTACTTC. It is translated as CSVVLASSYEQYF. This chain uses TRBV29-1 with TRBJ2-5, with 7 bases fitting TRBD2. TRBJ2-7 explains the end of the DNA better; the J call may be wrong. The CDR3 spans 13 residues. Germline loops: CDR1 SQVTM, CDR2 ANQGSEA.

The V call is TRBV19, the J call TRBJ1-2; D unclear. This CDR3 is built from 15 residues. The germline CDR1 and CDR2 sequences are LNHDA and SQIVND (reference sequence). V lost 3 bases to trimming and J lost 4 bases, with 15 bases between them. In DNA form, the CDR3 reads TGTGCCAGTAGTATTGACTTCCCACCGGGCTATGGCTACACCTTC. This translates into CASSIDFPPGYGYTF.

The rearrangement uses TRBV28 and TRBJ2-1, with D perhaps being TRBD1 or TRBD2 (5 bases each). Germline V gene sequence: CDR1 MDHEN, CDR2 SYDVKM. With 7 bases removed from V and 7 bases from J, the gap between germline ends came to 20 bases. The CDR3 has 15 residues. As DNA, the CDR3 is TGTGCCAGCAAGGTCAGGGCAGGACTCTGGAATGAGCAGTTCTTC. This codes for CASKVRAGLWNEQFF.

This rearrangement joins TRBV2 to TRBJ1-4, with TRBD1 as a possible D gene (5 bases). Germline loops: CDR1 SNHLY, CDR2 FYNNEI. V gave up 8 bases and J gave up 2 bases, with 18 bases separating them. This CDR3 has 16 residues. The CDR3, as DNA: TGTGCCAGCCGATACTCAGGGTTCGGGACTAATGAAAAACTGTTTTTT. This encodes CASRYSGFGTNEKLFF.

The V call is TRBV6-5, the J call TRBJ2-1; D not resolved. Germline V gene sequence: CDR1 MNHEY, CDR2 SVGAGI. This CDR3 spans 15 amino acids. Deletions cut 6 bases from V and 1 base from J, with 13 bases between. The chain's CDR3 is CASSPQPGSYNEQFF. The DNA for the CDR3 is TGTGCCAGCAGCCCCCAACCCGGATCCTACAATGAGCAGTTCTTC.

V usage is TRBV7-9 and J usage is TRBJ2-1; no firm D call. Per the germline V gene, CDR1 is SEHNR and CDR2 is FQNEAQ (reference sequence). V lost 3 bases, J lost 9 bases, and 12 bases lay in between. The CDR3 totals 13 residues. The DNA of the CDR3 is TGTGCCAGCAGCTTGTCCCTGAATGGTGAGCAGTTCTTC. It encodes CASSLSLNGEQFF.

The chain recombines TRBV10-1 with TRBJ2-5; 13 bases line up with TRBD2. Matching the DNA end better, TRBJ2-7 makes the J call doubtful. In germline, CDR1 is WNHNN, CDR2 SYGVQD (reference sequence). This CDR3 is built from 15 residues. The CDR3 sequence is CASSESGLAGNEQYF. The CDR3 bases are TGCGCCAGCAGTGAGTCGGGACTAGCGGGAAACGAGCAGTACTTC.

The chain links TRBV6-6 to TRBJ1-5; 10 bases line up with TRBD1. Looked up from germline, CDR1 is MNHNY and CDR2 is SVGAGI (reference sequence). This CDR3 region has 16 residues. The V gene end was trimmed by 5 bases and the J gene end by 5 bases; junction bases not matched to a gene: 9. In DNA, the CDR3 is TGTGCCAGCAGTCTATGGGACAGGGGATTTGATCAGCCCCAGCATTTT. It specifies CASSLWDRGFDQPQHF.

This rearrangement joins TRBV12-5 to TRBJ2-2, with TRBD2 matching 10 bases. Germline loops: CDR1 LGHNT, CDR2 FRNRAP. The length of the CDR3 is 21 residues. The junction had 23 bases not matched to a gene; V was cut back by 6 bases and J by 4 bases. The CDR3 loop reads CASGPFSRFGLAGDFTGELFF. The CDR3, as DNA: TGTGCTAGTGGACCTTTCTCGAGATTCGGGCTAGCGGGAGATTTCACCGGGGAGCTGTTTTTT.

Concerning this clone itself: The junction shows a germline mismatch at one end, possibly a read error. This chain joins TRBV7-7 and TRBJ2-1; perhaps TRBD2 as D (6 bases). This CDR3 has 14 residues. Germline V gene sequence: CDR1 SSHAT, CDR2 FNYEAQ (reference sequence). The CDR3 loop reads CASSSGTLNNEQFF. The CDR3 nucleotides read TGTGCTAGCAGCTCCGGGACTCTTAACAATGAGCAGTTCTTC.